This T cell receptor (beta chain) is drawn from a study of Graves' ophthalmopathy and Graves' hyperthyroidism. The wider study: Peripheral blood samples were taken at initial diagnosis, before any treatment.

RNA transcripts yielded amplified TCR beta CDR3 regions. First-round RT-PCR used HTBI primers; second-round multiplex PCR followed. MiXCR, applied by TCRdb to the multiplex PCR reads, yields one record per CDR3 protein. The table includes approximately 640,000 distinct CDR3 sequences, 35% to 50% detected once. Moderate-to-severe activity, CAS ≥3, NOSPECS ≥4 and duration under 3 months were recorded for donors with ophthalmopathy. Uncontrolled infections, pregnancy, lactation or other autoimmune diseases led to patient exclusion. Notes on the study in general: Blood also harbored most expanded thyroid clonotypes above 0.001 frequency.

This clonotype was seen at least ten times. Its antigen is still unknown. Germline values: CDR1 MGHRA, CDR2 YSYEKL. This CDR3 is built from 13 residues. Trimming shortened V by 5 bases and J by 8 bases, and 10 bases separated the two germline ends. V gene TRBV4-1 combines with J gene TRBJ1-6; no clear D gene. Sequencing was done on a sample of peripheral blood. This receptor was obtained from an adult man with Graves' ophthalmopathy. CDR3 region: CASSSTQHSPLHF. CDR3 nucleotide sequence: TGCGCCAGCAGCAGCACGCAGCATTCACCCCTCCACTTT.